This TCR beta chain emerged from a study of siplizumab effects on memory and regulatory T cells. General study points: Mappable alloreactive CD4+ clones were on average around 69% Treg-derived with siplizumab, roughly 30% in controls. Naive T cells looked more diverse than memory cells and looked like major alloresponse contributors.

Trimming stripped 3 bases from V and 8 bases from J, with 10 bases between. In germline, CDR1 is KGHSH, CDR2 LQKENI. The CDR3 covers 13 residues. Note on this clone: Its antigen is undetermined.

Clones were sequenced by immunoSEQ multiplex PCR, and TCRdb holds only the in-frame ones, with some missing. The profile shows fewer than 120,000 clones, roughly 92% of them singletons. The chain combines TRBV18 with TRBJ1-4, with TRBD1 as a possible D gene (6 bases). Sequenced input: CD4+ T cells sorted from blood. This TCR was recovered from a human donor in good health. The CDR3 DNA reads TGTGCCAGCTCACCGGGACAAGAAGAAAAACTGTTTTTT. Translated, it gives CASSPGQEEKLFF.